This record concerns one T cell receptor (beta chain) sequence. Produced via immunoSEQ multiplex PCR; TCRdb's table is partial and in-frame only. The table has 200,000 to 300,000 clones, over 75% seen once. These data come from a study of blood T cell repertoires in COVID-19. Study overall: COVID-19 samples, acute and convalescent, were from the United States, Italy and Spain. Sources were T cells, B-cell-depleted T cells, or PBMCs; the material itself was cDNA or gDNA.

Study members were between 18 and 89 years old and lived in some 26 US regions. No more than 2 weeks before study entry, exposed participants had met a case of COVID-19. Germline assignment: CDR1 MNHEY and CDR2 SMNVEV (reference sequence). Between the trimmed V and J ends, which lost 6 bases and 0 bases, there was a span of 9 bases. CDR3 length: 13 residues. The chain joins TRBV27 to TRBJ2-7; D ambiguous. This receptor was taken from a woman aged 40 to 50 who had been exposed to COVID-19. The sequenced sample consisted of PBMCs or T cells enriched from blood (not recorded which). CDR3 residues: CASRPGHSYEQYV. The CDR3 DNA is TGTGCCAGCAGACCGGGTCACTCCTACGAGCAGTACGTC.